This T cell receptor (beta chain) emerged from a study of blood T cell repertoires in COVID-19. Turning to the study itself: Donors in the United States, Italy and Spain gave samples during acute or convalescent COVID-19. Nucleic acid was either cDNA or gDNA, and it came from T cells, B-cell-depleted T cells, or PBMCs.

Authors' data handling: Reference gene primer amplification yielded estimated nucleated cell counts. Clones were sequenced by immunoSEQ multiplex PCR, and TCRdb holds only the in-frame ones, with some missing. The V and J calls and clone size come from that table; D and trimming were worked out from the DNA. This repertoire shows over 100,000 clones, around four fifths found once; its top ten account for 9.5% to 10%. The CDR3 runs 14 residues. Germline lookup yields CDR1 SNHLY and CDR2 FYNNEI. Trimming stripped 6 bases from V and 5 bases from J, with 11 bases between. This receptor was obtained from a man aged 40-50 years with active or convalescent COVID-19. The rearrangement uses TRBV2 and TRBJ1-6, with a weak D call TRBD1 (5 bases). Sequencing was performed on peripheral blood. CDR3 region: CASRVDSHNSPLHF. CDR3 nucleotides: TGTGCCAGCAGGGTTGACAGTCATAATTCACCCCTCCACTTT.